The present T cell receptor beta chain was sequenced within a study of shared T cell receptors in the human thymus. The repertoire was sequenced with immunoSEQ multiplex PCR; TCRdb's copy has only in-frame clones and lacks some. Of 640,000 or so clones in the sample, more than 75% were seen once. The CDR3 consists of 16 residues. Germline assignment: CDR1 SGHDN and CDR2 FVKESK. V was pared by 0 bases and J by 0 bases, with 12 bases between. Separately, the same data were catalogued under a study of human thymus T cells.

Sequenced: thymocytes. The chain carries TRBV14 and TRBJ2-7; D call uncertain. This receptor was identified in a boy in the first two years of life with a congenital heart defect. This CDR3 is CASSQDRQESSYEQYF. The CDR3 bases are TGTGCCAGCAGCCAAGATCGGCAGGAAAGCTCCTACGAGCAGTACTTC.